This T cell receptor (beta chain) was sequenced in a study of OX40 agonist ivuxolimab in advanced cancers. Background on the whole study: Ivuxolimab was an agonistic, fully human IgG2 monoclonal antibody directed against OX40 (CD134), a costimulatory receptor. Patients were allowed to have had prior anti-PD-1, anti-PD-L1 or anti-CTLA-4 therapy, and more than 30% of the dose-escalation patients had previously received checkpoint inhibitors. The point of sequencing TCRbeta in the periphery was to test whether ivuxolimab changed TCR sequence diversity and drove clonal T-cell expansion. Of the approximately 50 dose-escalation patients, hepatocellular carcinoma was present in around 20, melanoma in around 15, renal cell carcinoma in 9 and head and neck cancer in 9. Intravenous ivuxolimab was administered to patients every 2 weeks at six dose levels: 0.01, 0.1, 0.3, 1.5, 3 and 10 mg/kg. In the dose-escalation cohort, about four fifths of patients were male, and the mean age was 60 years with a range of roughly 20 to 79. The paper reports the monotherapy dose-escalation portion (N of about 47 patients) of the phase I ivuxolimab trial. Three dose-escalation patients achieved partial responses, one with hepatocellular carcinoma and two with cutaneous melanoma. The paper's findings and limits, for the study overall: Low levels of normalized T-cell clonal expansion were also seen in some patients who did not respond. Antigen specificity was not determined for the clonally expanded peripheral T cells. In partial responders in the 0.1-3.0 mg/kg groups, normalized peripheral clonal expansion was found to be among the lowest, especially among CD8+ T cells. On average, CD8+ T cells showed more expanded clones than CD4+ T cells after ivuxolimab. Clonal expansion of both CD4+ and CD8+ blood T cells was observed from baseline to week 6 at doses 0.1 to 3.0 mg/kg.

Patients with autoimmune disease history or receiving systemic immunosuppression were excluded from the trial. Peripheral blood for TCR sequencing was collected from all dose cohorts at baseline, on cycle 4 day 1, and on cycle 7 day 1. The samples were drawn from a first-in-human, open-label, multicenter phase I dose-escalation trial of ivuxolimab. Adults with locally advanced or metastatic melanoma, renal cell, hepatocellular, or head and neck squamous cell carcinoma were enrolled in the trial. Before TCR sequencing, CD4+ and CD8+ T cells were separately sorted from peripheral blood. In regard to this clone: Its antigen has not been determined. Base quality data are lacking; no much larger clone is found one base away.

Genomic DNA was extracted from sorted cells for sequencing of the TCRbeta CDR3 region. The immunoSEQ Assay was used for sequencing of TCRbeta CDR3 regions. The immuneACCESS repertoire file appears here via TCRdb, limited to in-frame rearrangements. These files lack a portion of the clones; in checked studies, under half of the deficit traces to unresolved V genes, and the cause of the others is not known. Present in this sample are under 95,000 clones, roughly nine tenths of which were seen just once. The ten largest clones represent approximately 0.2% of the sample. Trimming removed 0 bases from V and 8 bases from J; the gene matches leave 6 bases unexplained. The CDR3, from cysteine to phenylalanine, totals 14 residues. The only DNA kept is the CDR3, 42 bases in frame from the first base. According to the germline V gene, CDR1 reads SGHDT and CDR2 reads YYEEEE.

In this chain, TRBV5-6 is recombined with TRBJ1-2; 8 central bases correspond to TRBD1. The sample in question was CD4+ or CD8+ T cells sorted from blood, obtained in a trial of the OX40 agonist ivuxolimab. The TCR was taken from an adult with an advanced solid tumor such as melanoma, head and neck, liver or kidney cancer. The nucleotide sequence reads TGTGCCAGCAGCTTGGCCAGGGGGCGCGGGGGCTACACCTTC. It codes for CASSLARGRGGYTF.